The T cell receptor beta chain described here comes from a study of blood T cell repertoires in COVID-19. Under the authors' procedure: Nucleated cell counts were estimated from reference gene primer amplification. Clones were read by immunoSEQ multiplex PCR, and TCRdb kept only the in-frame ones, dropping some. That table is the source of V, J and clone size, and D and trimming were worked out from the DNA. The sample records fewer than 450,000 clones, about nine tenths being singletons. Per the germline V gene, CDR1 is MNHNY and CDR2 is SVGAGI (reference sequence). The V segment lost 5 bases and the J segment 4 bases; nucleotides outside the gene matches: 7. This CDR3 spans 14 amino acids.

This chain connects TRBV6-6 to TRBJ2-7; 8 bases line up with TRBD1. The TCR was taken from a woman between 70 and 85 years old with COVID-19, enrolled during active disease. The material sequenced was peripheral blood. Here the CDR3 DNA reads TGTGCCAGCAGTCCGGACTGGACAGGGTACGAGCAGTACTTC. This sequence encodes CASSPDWTGYEQYF.